The 6 T cell receptor beta chains listed next were all sequenced from one sample in a study of T cells after yellow fever vaccination (dated by TCRdb to the late 2010s). Library construction relied on 5' RACE. These reads were obtained on an Illumina HiSeq 2500. TCRdb reprocessed the public reads (quality trimming at Q25 with fastp, clone calling with MiXCR) and kept in-frame beta chains. When rows share a CDR3 protein, they turn into one entry using the most common DNA and genes. This sample lists 400,000 to 650,000 distinct CDR3 sequences; 20% to 25% were detected once. The ten top clones hold roughly 16% of the sample. The intended sense of this specimen's treatment or condition label: live attenuated yellow fever vaccine strain. The specimen was PBMCs, collected roughly 20 days after the first yellow fever vaccination. These TCRs come from a man aged 18 to 35 who received the YFV17D yellow fever vaccine.

In its sample, this clonotype was seen a few times. The chain has TRBV12-3 or TRBV12-4 and TRBJ1-5; D gene unclear. The CDR3 spans 14 residues. Trimming removed 3 bases at V and 3 bases at J, with 9 bases between. As DNA, the CDR3 is TGTGCCAGCAGTTTCCCCAGGACCAATCAGCCCCAGCATTTT. It yields the protein CASSFPRTNQPQHF.

This clonotype came up a few times. V and J are TRBV5-6 and TRBJ2-3; 11 bases align to TRBD1. Looked up from germline, CDR1 is SGHDT and CDR2 is YYEEEE. The CDR3 is made up of 15 amino acids. Trimming took 6 bases from V and 11 from J; bases not matched to a gene: 14. The CDR3 coding sequence is TGTGCCAGCAAACCGGGACAGGGGGGGGAGGTTGAGCAGTATTTT. Its translation: CASKPGQGGEVEQYF.

This clonotype showed up many times. The chain is built from TRBV12-3 or TRBV12-4 and TRBJ1-1; D uncertain. V lost 8 bases and J 5 bases, leaving 12 bases between the germline ends. The CDR3 covers 12 residues. CDR3 amino acids: CASSPLGTEAFF. The CDR3 region has the DNA TGTGCCAGCTCACCGTTGGGGACTGAAGCTTTCTTT.

This clonotype was counted between two and nine times. The V call is TRBV14, the J call TRBJ1-5; 10 nucleotides agree with TRBD1. The J segment lost 15 bases and the V segment lost 0 bases, leaving 5 bases of the junction unmatched. The CDR3 loop spans 13 amino acids. Germline CDR1 SGHDN, CDR2 FVKESK. The CDR3 here is CASSQDRQGARHF. For the CDR3, the DNA is TGTGCCAGCAGCCAAGATCGACAGGGGGCCCGGCATTTT.

This clonotype was seen more than once but under ten times. V usage is TRBV30 and J usage is TRBJ2-1; D might be TRBD2 (6 bases). CDR1 GTSNPN and CDR2 SVGIG come from the germline V gene (reference sequence). The CDR3 extends over 11 amino acids. The ends were cut back, 5 bases at V and 9 bases at J, with 11 bases in the middle. CDR3 sequence (DNA): TGTGCCTGGGCCGGGGGAACTGAGCAGTTCTTC. Protein sequence: CAWAGGTEQFF.

This clonotype came up many times. The J gene is TRBJ1-6, the V gene TRBV4-3; D is ambiguous. Trimming pared 0 bases from V and 14 bases from J, leaving 17 bases between. The CDR3 loop spans 15 amino acids. CDR1 is LGHNA, CDR2 YSLEER, per germline. The CDR3 is CASSQDTGSELSLHF. For the CDR3, the DNA is TGCGCCAGCAGCCAAGATACGGGCTCCGAGCTTTCCCTCCACTTT.